This T cell receptor (beta chain) came from a study of T cells in Graves' hyperthyroidism and ophthalmopathy. Study observations and caveats: Most expanded thyroid clonotypes above 0.001 also appeared in blood.

Researchers took RNA transcripts and amplified the TCR beta CDR3 regions from them. RT-PCR in the first round (using the HTBI primer set) targeted the TCR CDR3. TCRdb reprocessed the multiplex PCR reads with MiXCR, giving one entry per CDR3 protein. This sample has 700,000 or so distinct CDR3 sequences, with roughly 15% found just once. Used for diagnoses were clinical symptoms, serum thyroxine and TRAb, thyroid ultrasound and orbital computed tomography. This clonotype has more than one count but fewer than ten. The target antigen is unknown. The TCR sequence derives from a man in his late teens or twenties with Graves' hyperthyroidism. The source material was blood.

CDR3 amino acids: CASSQVPGYYGNEQYF. The CDR3 DNA reads TGTGCCAGCTCCCAGGTCCCCGGATACTACGGAAACGAGCAGTACTTC. The chain links TRBV18 to TRBJ2-7; D is unclear. This CDR3 comprises 16 residues. The germline V gene has CDR1 KGHSH and CDR2 LQKENI. Trimming took 6 bases from V and 5 from J, leaving 23 bases between them.